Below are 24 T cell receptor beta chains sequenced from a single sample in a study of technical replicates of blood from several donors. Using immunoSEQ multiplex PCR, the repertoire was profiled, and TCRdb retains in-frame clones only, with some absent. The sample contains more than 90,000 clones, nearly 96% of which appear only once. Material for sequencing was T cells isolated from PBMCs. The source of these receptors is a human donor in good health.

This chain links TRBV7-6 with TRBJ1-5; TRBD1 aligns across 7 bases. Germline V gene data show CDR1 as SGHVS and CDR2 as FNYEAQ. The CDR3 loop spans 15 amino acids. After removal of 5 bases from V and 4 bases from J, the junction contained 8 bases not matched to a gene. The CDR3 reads CASSRLQGSNQPQHF. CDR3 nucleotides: TGTGCCAGCAGCCGCCTACAGGGGAGTAATCAGCCCCAGCATTTT.

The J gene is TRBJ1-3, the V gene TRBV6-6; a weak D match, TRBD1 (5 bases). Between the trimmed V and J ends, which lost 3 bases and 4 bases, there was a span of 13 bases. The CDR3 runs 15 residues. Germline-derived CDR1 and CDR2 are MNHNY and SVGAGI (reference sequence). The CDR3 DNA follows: TGTGCCAGCAGTTATGTGGTGGGGGGGGGAAACACCATATATTTT. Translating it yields CASSYVVGGGNTIYF.

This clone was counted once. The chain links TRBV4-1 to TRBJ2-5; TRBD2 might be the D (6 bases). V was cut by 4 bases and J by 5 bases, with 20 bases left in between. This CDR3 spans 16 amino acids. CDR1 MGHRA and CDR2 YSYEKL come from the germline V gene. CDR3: CASSPIIGGRGETQYF. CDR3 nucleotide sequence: TGCGCCAGCAGCCCTATCATAGGCGGTCGGGGGGAGACCCAGTACTTC.

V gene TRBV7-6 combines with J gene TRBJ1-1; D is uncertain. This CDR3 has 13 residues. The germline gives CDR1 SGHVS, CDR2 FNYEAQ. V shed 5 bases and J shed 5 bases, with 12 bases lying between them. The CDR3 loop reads CASSKQERTEAFF. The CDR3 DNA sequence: TGTGCCAGCAGCAAGCAAGAGAGGACTGAAGCTTTCTTT.

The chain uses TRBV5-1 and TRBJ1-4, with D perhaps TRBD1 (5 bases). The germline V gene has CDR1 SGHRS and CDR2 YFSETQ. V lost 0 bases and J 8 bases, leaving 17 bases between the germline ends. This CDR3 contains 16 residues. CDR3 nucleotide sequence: TGCGCCAGCAGCTTGGGGGAGACAGCGGGCCTGGAAAAACTGTTTTTT. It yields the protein CASSLGETAGLEKLFF. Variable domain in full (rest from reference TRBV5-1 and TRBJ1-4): KAGVTQTPRYLIKTRGQQVTLSCSPISGHRSVSWYQQTPGQGLQFLFEYFSETQRNKGNFPGRFSGRQFSNSRSEMNVSTLELGDSALYLCASSLGETAGLEKLFFGSGTQLSVL.

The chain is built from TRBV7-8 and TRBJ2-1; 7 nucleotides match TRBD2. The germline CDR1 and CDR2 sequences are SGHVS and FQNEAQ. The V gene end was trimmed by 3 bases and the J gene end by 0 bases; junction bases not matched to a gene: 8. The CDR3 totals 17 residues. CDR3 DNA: TGTGCCAGCAGCTTTGGGCCAGAGCGGGGCTCCTACAATGAGCAGTTCTTC. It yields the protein CASSFGPERGSYNEQFF.

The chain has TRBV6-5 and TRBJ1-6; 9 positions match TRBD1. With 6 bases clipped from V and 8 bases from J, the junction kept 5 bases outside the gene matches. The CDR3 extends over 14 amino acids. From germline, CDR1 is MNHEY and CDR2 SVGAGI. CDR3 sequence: CASRGRQGDSPLHF. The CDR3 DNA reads TGTGCCAGCAGGGGGAGACAGGGGGATTCACCCCTCCACTTT.

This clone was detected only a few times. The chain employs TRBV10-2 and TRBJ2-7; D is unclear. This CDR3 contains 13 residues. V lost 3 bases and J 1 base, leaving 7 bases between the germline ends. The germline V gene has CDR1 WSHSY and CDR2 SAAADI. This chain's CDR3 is CASSDVYSYEQYF. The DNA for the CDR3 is TGCGCCAGCAGTGATGTGTATTCCTACGAGCAGTACTTC.

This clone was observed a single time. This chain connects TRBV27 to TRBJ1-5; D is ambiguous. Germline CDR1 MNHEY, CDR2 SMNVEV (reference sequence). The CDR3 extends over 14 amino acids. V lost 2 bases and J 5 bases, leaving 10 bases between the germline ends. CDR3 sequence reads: CASSLRENYQPQHF. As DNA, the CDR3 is TGTGCCAGCAGTTTAAGGGAGAATTATCAGCCCCAGCATTTT.

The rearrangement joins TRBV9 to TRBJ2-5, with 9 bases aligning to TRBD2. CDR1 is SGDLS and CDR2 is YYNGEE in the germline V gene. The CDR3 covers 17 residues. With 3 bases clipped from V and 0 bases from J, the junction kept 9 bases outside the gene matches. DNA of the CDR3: TGTGCCAGCAGCGAAGTCCCCCTAGCGGGGTACCAAGAGACCCAGTACTTC. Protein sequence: CASSEVPLAGYQETQYF.

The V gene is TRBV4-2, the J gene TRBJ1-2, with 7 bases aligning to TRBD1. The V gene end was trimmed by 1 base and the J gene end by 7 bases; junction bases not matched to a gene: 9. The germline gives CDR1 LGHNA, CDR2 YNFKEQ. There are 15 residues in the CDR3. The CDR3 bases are TGTGCCAGCAGCCAAGGCACCAGTCAGGGGGGTGGCTACACCTTC. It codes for CASSQGTSQGGGYTF.

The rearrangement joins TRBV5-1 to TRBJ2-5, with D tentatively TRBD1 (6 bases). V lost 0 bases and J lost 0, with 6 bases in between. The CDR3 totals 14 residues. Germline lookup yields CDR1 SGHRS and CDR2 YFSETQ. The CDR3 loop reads CASSLAGDQETQYF. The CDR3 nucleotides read TGCGCCAGCAGCTTGGCAGGGGACCAAGAGACCCAGTACTTC.

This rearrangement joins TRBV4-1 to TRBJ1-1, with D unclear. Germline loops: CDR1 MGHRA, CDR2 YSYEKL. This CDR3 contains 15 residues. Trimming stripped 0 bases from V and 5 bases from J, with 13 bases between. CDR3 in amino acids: CASSQDSEGRTEAFF. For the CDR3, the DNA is TGCGCCAGCAGCCAAGATTCGGAGGGTAGGACTGAAGCTTTCTTT.

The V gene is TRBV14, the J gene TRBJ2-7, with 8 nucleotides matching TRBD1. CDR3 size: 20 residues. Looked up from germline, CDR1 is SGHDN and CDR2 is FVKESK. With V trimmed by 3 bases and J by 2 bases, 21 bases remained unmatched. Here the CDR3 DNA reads TGTGCCAGCAGCCAGAGTTACAGGGGGACCGGGAGTACGATTGCCTACGAGCAGTACTTC. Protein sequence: CASSQSYRGTGSTIAYEQYF.

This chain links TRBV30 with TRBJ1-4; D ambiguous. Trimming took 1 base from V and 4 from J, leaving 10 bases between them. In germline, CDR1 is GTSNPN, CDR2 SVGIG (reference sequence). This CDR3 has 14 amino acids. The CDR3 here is CAWSARVFNEKLFF. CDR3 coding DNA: TGTGCCTGGAGTGCGCGGGTCTTTAATGAAAAACTGTTTTTT.

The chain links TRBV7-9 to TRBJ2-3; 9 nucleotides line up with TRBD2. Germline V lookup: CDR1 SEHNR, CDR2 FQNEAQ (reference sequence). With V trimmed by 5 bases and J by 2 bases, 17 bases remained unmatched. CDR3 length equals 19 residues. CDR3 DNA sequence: TGTGCCAGCAGCCGTAGTGTGTCTAGCGGGAAGAAGTCCACAGATACGCAGTATTTT. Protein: CASSRSVSSGKKSTDTQYF.

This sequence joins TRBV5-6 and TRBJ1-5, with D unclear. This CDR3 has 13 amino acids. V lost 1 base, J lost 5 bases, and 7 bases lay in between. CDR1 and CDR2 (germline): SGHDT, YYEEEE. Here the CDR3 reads CASSLREDQPQHF. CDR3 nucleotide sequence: TGTGCCAGCAGCTTGAGGGAGGATCAGCCCCAGCATTTT.

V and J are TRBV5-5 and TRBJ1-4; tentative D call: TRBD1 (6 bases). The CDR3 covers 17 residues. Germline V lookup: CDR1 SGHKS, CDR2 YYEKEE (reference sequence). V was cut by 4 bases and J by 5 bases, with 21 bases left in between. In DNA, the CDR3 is TGTGCCAGCAGCCCGATCGGTGCAGGGGATACGAATGAAAAACTGTTTTTT. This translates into CASSPIGAGDTNEKLFF. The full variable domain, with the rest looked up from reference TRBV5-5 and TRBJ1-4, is DAGVTQSPTHLIKTRGQQVTLRCSPISGHKSVSWYQQVLGQGPQFIFQYYEKEERGRGNFPDRFSARQFPNYSSELNVNALLLGDSALYLCASSPIGAGDTNEKLFFGSGTQLSVL.

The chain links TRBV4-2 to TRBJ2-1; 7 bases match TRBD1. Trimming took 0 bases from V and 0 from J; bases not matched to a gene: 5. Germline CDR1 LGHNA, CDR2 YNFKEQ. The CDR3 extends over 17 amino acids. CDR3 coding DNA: TGTGCCAGCAGCCAAGAACGGGGACAGAGCTCCTACAATGAGCAGTTCTTC. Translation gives CASSQERGQSSYNEQFF.

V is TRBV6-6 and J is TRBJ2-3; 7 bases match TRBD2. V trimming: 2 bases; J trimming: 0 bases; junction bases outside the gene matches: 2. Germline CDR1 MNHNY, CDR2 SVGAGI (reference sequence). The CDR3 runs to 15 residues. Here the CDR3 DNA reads TGTGCCAGCAGTTACCGGCGGGGGAGCACAGATACGCAGTATTTT. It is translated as CASSYRRGSTDTQYF.

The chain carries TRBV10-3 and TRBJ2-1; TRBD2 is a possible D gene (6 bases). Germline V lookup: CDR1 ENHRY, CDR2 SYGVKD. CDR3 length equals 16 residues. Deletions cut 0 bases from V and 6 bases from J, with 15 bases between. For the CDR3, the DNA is TGTGCCATCAGTGAGTCGTCCGGGAGAGTGCGCAATGAGCAGTTCTTC. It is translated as CAISESSGRVRNEQFF.

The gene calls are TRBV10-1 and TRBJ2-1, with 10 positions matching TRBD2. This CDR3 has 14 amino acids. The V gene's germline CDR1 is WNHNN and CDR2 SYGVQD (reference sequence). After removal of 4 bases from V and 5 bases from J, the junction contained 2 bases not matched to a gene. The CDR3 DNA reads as TGCGCCAGCAGTGGGACTAGCGGCGACAATGAGCAGTTCTTC. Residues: CASSGTSGDNEQFF.

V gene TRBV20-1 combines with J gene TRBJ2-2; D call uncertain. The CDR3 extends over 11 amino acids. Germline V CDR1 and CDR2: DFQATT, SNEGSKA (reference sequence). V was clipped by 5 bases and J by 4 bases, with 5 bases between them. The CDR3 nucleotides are TGCAGTGCTGGCCCCACCGGGGAGCTGTTTTTT. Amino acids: CSAGPTGELFF.

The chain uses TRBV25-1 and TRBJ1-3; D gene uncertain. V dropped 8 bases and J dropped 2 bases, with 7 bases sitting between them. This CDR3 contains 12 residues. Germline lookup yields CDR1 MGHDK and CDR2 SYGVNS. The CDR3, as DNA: TGTGCCAGCCTGGAGACTGGAAACACCATATATTTT. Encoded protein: CASLETGNTIYF. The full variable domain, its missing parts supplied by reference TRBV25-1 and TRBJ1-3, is EADIYQTPRYLVIGTGKKITLECSQTMGHDKMYWYQQDPGMELHLIHYSYGVNSTEKGDLSSESTVSRIRTEHFPLTLESARPSHTSQYLCASLETGNTIYFGEGSWLTVV.